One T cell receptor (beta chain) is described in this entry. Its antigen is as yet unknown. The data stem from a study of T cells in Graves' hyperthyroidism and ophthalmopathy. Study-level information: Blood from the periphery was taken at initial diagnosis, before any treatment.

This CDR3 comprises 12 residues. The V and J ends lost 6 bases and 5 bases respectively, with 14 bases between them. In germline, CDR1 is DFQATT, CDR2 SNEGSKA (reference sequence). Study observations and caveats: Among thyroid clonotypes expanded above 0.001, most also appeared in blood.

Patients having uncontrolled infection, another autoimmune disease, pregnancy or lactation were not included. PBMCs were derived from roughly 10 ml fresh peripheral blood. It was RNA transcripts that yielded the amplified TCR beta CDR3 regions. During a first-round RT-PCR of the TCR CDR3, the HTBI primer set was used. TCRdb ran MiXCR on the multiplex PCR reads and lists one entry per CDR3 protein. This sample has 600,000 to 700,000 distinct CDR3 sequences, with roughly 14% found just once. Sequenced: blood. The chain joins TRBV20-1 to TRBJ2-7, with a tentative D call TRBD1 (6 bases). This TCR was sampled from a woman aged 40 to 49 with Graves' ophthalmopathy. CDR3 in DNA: TGCAGTGCGAGGGGACATAGCGACGAGCAGTACTTC. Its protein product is CSARGHSDEQYF.